The 27 T cell receptor beta chains below come from one sample, sequenced in a study of regulatory T cells in long-lasting Graves disease. Time point meaning: persistent/refractory GD, antithyroid drugs over 5 years with positive TRAb. Extracted PBMC RNA gave rise to the TCR library. The TCR beta library used iRepertoire HTBI primers with Arm-PCR amplification of CDR3. One entry per CDR3 protein results from TCRdb running MiXCR on the multiplex PCR reads. The table records 300,000 or so distinct CDR3 sequences, about 20% of them present only once. The material sequenced was peripheral blood mononuclear cells (PBMCs), taken when the disease was refractory, from a patient treated with antithyroid drugs. These receptors originate from a female donor with Graves disease.

This clonotype was counted between two and nine times. The chain has TRBV4-1 and TRBJ1-2, with D unresolved. Per germline, CDR1 MGHRA and CDR2 YSYEKL. CDR3 length equals 14 residues. The germline V and J ends were trimmed by 2 bases and 8 bases, with 15 bases remaining between them. CDR3 sequence: CASSQTFAEEGYTF. The CDR3 coding sequence is TGCGCCAGCAGCCAAACATTCGCCGAGGAAGGCTACACCTTC.

This clonotype was recorded many times. This chain uses TRBV5-1 with TRBJ2-7; TRBD2 is a possible D gene (6 bases). Per germline, CDR1 SGHRS and CDR2 YFSETQ. Trimming removed 1 base at V and 3 bases at J, with 14 bases between. CDR3 length: 15 residues. CDR3 in amino acids: CASSLSPSAGYEQYF. In DNA, the CDR3 is TGCGCCAGCAGCTTGTCCCCTAGCGCGGGCTACGAGCAGTACTTC.

This clonotype has ten or more counts. The chain is built from TRBV28 and TRBJ1-1, with D uncertain. Trimming cost V 4 bases and J 10 bases, with 13 bases left between them. CDR3 length: 12 amino acids. Germline CDR1 MDHEN, CDR2 SYDVKM. The CDR3 coding sequence is TGTGCCAGCAGTTATGTCGACAAGGCAGCTTTCTTT. Protein: CASSYVDKAAFF.

This clonotype was picked up a small number of times. The chain combines TRBV3-1 with TRBJ2-2; 9 nucleotides line up with TRBD2. CDR3 length: 17 amino acids. V was pared by 0 bases and J by 5 bases, with 7 bases of the junction left unmatched. Germline V gene lookup returns CDR1 LGHDT and CDR2 YNNKEL (reference sequence). The CDR3 protein is CASSQDPSGMRTGELFF. The CDR3 DNA is TGTGCCAGCAGCCAAGACCCTAGCGGGATGAGAACCGGGGAGCTGTTTTTT.

The chain joins TRBV20-1 to TRBJ2-7; D may be TRBD1 (5 bases). The CDR3 is 10 residues long. CDR1 and CDR2 (germline): DFQATT, SNEGSKA (reference sequence). CDR3 region: CSIDSYEQYF. DNA of the CDR3: TGCAGCATAGACAGCTACGAGCAGTACTTC.

This clonotype was seen at least ten times. V and J are TRBV12-5 and TRBJ1-6; 10 bases agree with TRBD1. Germline CDR1 reads LGHNT; CDR2 reads FRNRAP. The CDR3 length is 15 residues. The trim removed 5 bases at V and 7 bases at J, leaving 5 bases unmatched. DNA of the CDR3: TGTGCTAGTGGTCCCCCGGGACAGGGGAATTCACCCCTCCACTTT. This gives the protein CASGPPGQGNSPLHF.

The V and J genes are TRBV6-1 and TRBJ1-4; D might be TRBD1 (5 bases). The CDR3 covers 13 residues. The V and J ends lost 6 bases and 6 bases respectively, with 11 bases between them. Per the germline V gene, CDR1 is MNHNS and CDR2 is SASEGT. Here the CDR3 reads CASSGGTDEKLFF. The CDR3 DNA reads TGTGCCAGCAGCGGGGGAACAGATGAAAAACTGTTTTTT.

This clonotype has at least ten counts. The CDR3: CASSRDTLYEQYF. Here the CDR3 DNA reads TGTGCCAGCTCCCGGGACACTCTATACGAGCAGTACTTC. This sequence joins TRBV28 and TRBJ2-7; D might be TRBD1 (6 bases). V was pared by 8 bases and J by 4 bases, with 15 bases between. Germline loops: CDR1 MDHEN, CDR2 SYDVKM. The CDR3 is 13 residues long.

The V gene is TRBV5-1, the J gene TRBJ1-4; no firm D call. V lost 0 bases to trimming and J lost 4 bases, with 7 bases between them. CDR3 length: 14 amino acids. Germline loops: CDR1 SGHRS, CDR2 YFSETQ. CDR3 coding DNA: TGCGCCAGCAGCTTGGCGTCTGGTAATGAAAAACTGTTTTTT. As protein: CASSLASGNEKLFF.

V gene TRBV9 combines with J gene TRBJ2-7, with 10 bases that match TRBD2. Trimming removed 3 bases from V and 5 bases from J; junction bases left unmatched: 5. The CDR3 is 14 residues long. Germline loops: CDR1 SGDLS, CDR2 YYNGEE. The chain's CDR3 is CASSAGLALDEQYF. The CDR3 nucleotides are TGTGCCAGCAGCGCGGGACTAGCGCTCGACGAGCAGTACTTC.

For this clonotype: A read error may be the cause here, since a much bigger clone is one base away. The CDR3 end shows no conserved phenylalanine or tryptophan, and so a read error is likely. The CDR3 spells CATRPRQGDTEAFL. The CDR3 nucleotides are TGTGCCACCCGACCTAGACAGGGGGACACTGAAGCTTTCCTT. J is TRBJ1-1 and V is TRBV10-3; 9 nucleotides align to TRBD1. From germline, CDR1 is ENHRY and CDR2 SYGVKD. V was pared by 10 bases and J by 3 bases, with 9 bases of the junction left unmatched. This CDR3 has 14 residues.

In its sample, this clonotype was seen many times. The chain employs TRBV28 and TRBJ2-7; D ambiguous. The V end was cut by 4 bases, the J end by 0 bases, with 4 bases between. The V gene's germline CDR1 is MDHEN and CDR2 SYDVKM. The CDR3 length is 12 residues. The CDR3 DNA follows: TGTGCCAGCAGTTCGATCTCCTACGAGCAGTACTTC. Protein sequence: CASSSISYEQYF.

The sample holds many counts of this clonotype. This rearrangement joins TRBV7-2 to TRBJ1-5; TRBD1 matches 7 bases. This CDR3 has 15 amino acids. From germline, CDR1 is SGHTA and CDR2 FQGNSA. V was pared by 5 bases and J by 3 bases, with 7 bases of the junction left unmatched. This chain's CDR3 is CASSPGTVVNQPQHF. CDR3 nucleotides: TGTGCCAGCAGCCCCGGGACAGTCGTCAATCAGCCCCAGCATTTT.

This clonotype was counted a few times. The rearrangement joins TRBV18 to TRBJ2-2; 8 nucleotides match TRBD2. The CDR3 is made up of 16 amino acids. Germline lookup yields CDR1 KGHSH and CDR2 LQKENI. V gave up 0 bases and J gave up 1 base; unmatched junction bases: 1. Written as DNA, the CDR3 is TGTGCCAGCTCACCACCGAGCGGGAGGAACACCGGGGAGCTGTTTTTT. Translating gives CASSPPSGRNTGELFF.

The rearrangement links TRBV9 to TRBJ2-2; 10 nucleotides agree with TRBD1. The CDR3 runs 16 residues. V lost 4 bases to trimming and J lost 4 bases; unmatched junction nucleotides: 7. The germline V gene has CDR1 SGDLS and CDR2 YYNGEE. In DNA, the CDR3 is TGTGCCAGCAGCAATGCCGGGACAGGGGTCACCGGGGAGCTGTTTTTT. It yields the protein CASSNAGTGVTGELFF.

At least ten counts were recorded for this clonotype. This chain joins TRBV28 and TRBJ2-2, with D perhaps given as TRBD1 or TRBD2 (5 bases each). The CDR3 totals 14 residues. The V end lost 3 bases, the J end lost 7 bases, and 12 bases lay between the germline ends. In germline, CDR1 is MDHEN, CDR2 SYDVKM. The CDR3 spells CASSLVERGGELFF. In nucleotides, the CDR3 is TGTGCCAGCAGTTTGGTGGAGAGGGGCGGGGAGCTGTTTTTT.

The chain links TRBV20-1 to TRBJ2-7; 10 bases map to TRBD2. V dropped 1 base and J dropped 9; count of bases not matched to a gene: 12. Germline CDR1 is DFQATT and CDR2 is SNEGSKA (reference sequence). The CDR3 is made up of 15 amino acids. The CDR3 reads CSARVRLAGSWVQYF. CDR3 coding DNA: TGCAGTGCTAGAGTCCGACTAGCGGGCTCTTGGGTGCAGTACTTC.

In its sample, this clonotype was seen many times. This chain connects TRBV20-1 to TRBJ1-5; 7 bases agree with TRBD1. CDR3 length: 14 amino acids. The germline gives CDR1 DFQATT, CDR2 SNEGSKA (reference sequence). The junction had 8 bases not matched to a gene; V was cut back by 6 bases and J by 3 bases. The CDR3 DNA is TGCAGTGCGATAAGCGGGACAGACAATCAGCCCCAGCATTTT. This translates into CSAISGTDNQPQHF.

This clonotype showed up many times. The rearrangement links TRBV28 to TRBJ2-4, with TRBD2 as a possible D gene (6 bases). The V end was cut by 2 bases, the J end by 1 base, with 18 bases between. The CDR3 contains 18 residues. Germline V lookup: CDR1 MDHEN, CDR2 SYDVKM. DNA of the CDR3: TGTGCCAGCAGTTTAGGACCAGGAGGGCCCCGGGCCAAAAACATTCAGTACTTC. Translated, it gives CASSLGPGGPRAKNIQYF.

On this clonotype itself: Since a much larger clone is just one base distant, this may be a read error. V usage is TRBV5-1 and J usage is TRBJ1-1; D is unclear. V was trimmed by 3 bases and J by 3 bases, leaving 12 bases between them. CDR3 length: 14 amino acids. Germline loops: CDR1 SGHRS, CDR2 YFSETQ. CDR3 DNA: TGCGCCAGCAGCTCCTTCCCCTGGGACACTGAAGCTTTCTTT. It specifies CASSSFPWDTEAFF.

The chain combines TRBV5-1 with TRBJ2-7, with D hard to call. The V end lost 2 bases, the J end lost 3 bases, and 9 bases lay between the germline ends. The V gene's germline CDR1 is SGHRS and CDR2 YFSETQ. The CDR3 has 13 amino acids. The CDR3 DNA follows: TGCGCCAGCAGCTTATGGCCCGGCTACGAGCAGTACTTC. This gives the protein CASSLWPGYEQYF.

J is TRBJ1-6 and V is TRBV5-1; 9 nucleotides align to TRBD1. The V segment lost 3 bases and the J segment 9 bases; nucleotides outside the gene matches: 10. The germline V gene encodes CDR1 SGHRS and CDR2 YFSETQ. The CDR3 extends over 16 amino acids. In DNA, the CDR3 is TGCGCCAGCAGCTCCTCCGGGACAGGGATAGGTTCACCCCTCCACTTT. This codes for CASSSSGTGIGSPLHF. Drawing the rest from reference TRBV5-1 and TRBJ1-6, the complete variable domain is KAGVTQTPRYLIKTRGQQVTLSCSPISGHRSVSWYQQTPGQGLQFLFEYFSETQRNKGNFPGRFSGRQFSNSRSEMNVSTLELGDSALYLCASSSSGTGIGSPLHFGNGTRLTVT.

This chain uses TRBV20-1 with TRBJ1-1, with D hard to call. CDR1 DFQATT and CDR2 SNEGSKA come from the germline V gene (reference sequence). V lost 5 bases and J lost 8, with 9 bases in between. CDR3 length equals 10 residues. CDR3 sequence (DNA): TGCAGTGCTCCCCTCAGGGAAGCTTTCTTT. Its protein is CSAPLREAFF.

This clonotype was observed a handful of times. The chain links TRBV3-1 to TRBJ1-1; TRBD1 might be the D (5 bases). Germline lookup yields CDR1 LGHDT and CDR2 YNNKEL (reference sequence). The V end was cut by 1 base, the J end by 4 bases, with 10 bases between. This CDR3 region has 14 residues. The CDR3 is CASSQAGGVTEAFF. CDR3 bases: TGTGCCAGCAGCCAAGCGGGGGGAGTCACTGAAGCTTTCTTT.

This chain links TRBV29-1 with TRBJ1-2; D not resolved. V shed 1 base and J shed 3 bases, with 3 bases lying between them. The length of the CDR3 is 11 residues. From germline, CDR1 is SQVTM and CDR2 ANQGSEA. The CDR3: CSVEGYYGYTF. The DNA for the CDR3 is TGCAGCGTTGAAGGGTACTATGGCTACACCTTC. The variable domain in full, with the rest retrieved from reference TRBV29-1 and TRBJ1-2, is SAVISQKPSRDICQRGTSLTIQCQVDSQVTMMFWYRQQPGQSLTLIATANQGSEATYESGFVIDKFPISRPNLTFSTLTVSNMSPEDSSIYLCSVEGYYGYTFGSGTRLTVV.

This clonotype was found a few times. V and J are TRBV7-2 and TRBJ2-5; TRBD2 matches 10 bases. The length of the CDR3 is 16 residues. J was trimmed by 1 base and V by 1 base; bases with no gene match: 3. Germline assignment: CDR1 SGHTA and CDR2 FQGNSA. The CDR3 DNA reads TGTGCCAGCAGCTTAGTACTAGCGGGGCCCCAAGAGACCCAGTACTTC. Amino acids: CASSLVLAGPQETQYF.

This clonotype was detected many times. The chain is built from TRBV29-1 and TRBJ1-2; perhaps TRBD1 as D (5 bases). Per germline, CDR1 SQVTM and CDR2 ANQGSEA. Deletions cut 3 bases from V and 4 bases from J, with 21 bases between. The CDR3 spans 16 residues. The CDR3 bases are TGCAGCGTTGAGCAGGTGGTCGGGCAGGGCAGCTATGGCTACACCTTC. Translating gives CSVEQVVGQGSYGYTF.